Below are 27 T cell receptor beta chains sequenced from a single sample in a study of T cell clonality in common variable immunodeficiency. Which antigens these TCRs recognize remains unknown. TCRdb's table, derived via immunoSEQ multiplex PCR, lists solely in-frame clones and lacks some. The sample contains 21,000 or so clones, none occurring once; around 2% lies in the top ten. Findings and limits, study-wide: Common variable immunodeficiency TCR beta sequences reportedly had fewer deletions and N-nucleotide insertions.

Sequencing was performed on peripheral blood mononuclear cells. These receptors were taken from a human donor with common variable immunodeficiency.

This clone was detected ten times or more. The CDR3 goes on 3 residues after the read ends, and that part is filled in from the germline J gene. V and J are TRBV12-3 or TRBV12-4 and TRBJ2-2; no firm D call. V was trimmed by 4 bases and J by 3 bases, leaving 15 bases between them. This CDR3 has 16 residues. CDR3 region: CASSYEKGRYTGELFF. The CDR3 bases that were read are TGTGCCAGCAGTTATGAGAAGGGCAGATACACCGGGGAG.

This clone was seen at least ten times. The CDR3 end falls 3 residues outside the read, so it is completed with the germline J gene. The V and J genes are TRBV7-9 and TRBJ1-2, with 9 bases that match TRBD1. The CDR3 length is 14 residues. CDR1 SEHNR and CDR2 FQNEAQ come from the germline V gene (reference sequence). The trim removed 5 bases at V and 5 bases at J, leaving 6 bases unmatched. The CDR3 spells CASSRDRAFYGYTF. The sequenced part of the CDR3 DNA is TGTGCCAGCAGCCGGGACAGGGCTTTTTATGGC.

This clone came up many times. The DNA ends 3 residues before the CDR3 does, and the rest of the CDR3 is filled in from the germline J gene. The chain joins TRBV29-1 to TRBJ2-7; TRBD1 matches at 8 bases. CDR1 and CDR2 from the germline V gene are SQVTM and ANQGSEA. The CDR3 length is 17 residues. J gave up 2 bases and V 3 bases, and 15 bases lay outside the gene matches. The sequenced part of the CDR3 DNA is TGCAGCGTTGAGGATCCGCCAGGACAGGGAATCACCTACGAG. Translated, it gives CSVEDPPGQGITYE. The whole CDR3 is CSVEDPPGQGITYEQYF.

This clone was picked up a small number of times. The CDR3 goes on 3 residues after the read ends, and that part is filled in from the germline J gene. This rearrangement joins TRBV11-3 to TRBJ2-1; TRBD2 matches at 8 bases. There are 15 residues in the CDR3. Germline loops: CDR1 SGHNT, CDR2 YENEEA. The V gene end was trimmed by 5 bases and the J gene end by 8 bases; junction bases not matched to a gene: 11. Incomplete CDR3 DNA: TGTGCCAGCAGCATGGGACTAGATCTATTCGATGAG. Its translation is CASSMGLDLFDE. The entire CDR3 protein is CASSMGLDLFDEQFF.

This clone was found many times. The read ends 3 residues before the CDR3 terminus; that terminus is restored from the germline J gene. This sequence joins TRBV19 and TRBJ2-1; 10 bases agree with TRBD1. The germline V gene has CDR1 LNHDA and CDR2 SQIVND (reference sequence). The length of the CDR3 is 14 residues. V trimming: 8 bases; J trimming: 7 bases; junction bases outside the gene matches: 8. CDR3 loop: CASGGQGSVNEQFF. The sequenced part of the CDR3 DNA is TGTGCCAGTGGGGGACAGGGGTCGGTTAATGAG. Supplemented by reference TRBV19 and TRBJ2-1, the full variable domain reads DGGITQSPKYLFRKEGQNVTLSCEQNLNHDAMYWYRQDPGQGLRLIYYSQIVNDFQKGDIAEGYSVSREKKESFPLTVTSAQKNPTAFYLCASGGQGSVNEQFFGPGTRLTVL.

This clone was observed at least ten times. Coverage ceases 3 residues before the CDR3 finishes, and the germline J gene fills in the end. This sequence joins TRBV7-2 and TRBJ1-2, with unresolved D. Per the germline V gene, CDR1 is SGHTA and CDR2 is FQGNSA. The CDR3 is made up of 12 amino acids. The part of the CDR3 DNA that was read is TGTGCCAGCAGCCAAACAATTTACGGC. This gives the protein CASSQTIYG. The entire CDR3 is CASSQTIYGYTF.

This clone has at least ten counts. The read stops 3 residues short of the end of the CDR3; the missing end is completed from the germline J gene. The sample contains more than one DNA sequence encoding this CDR3. This rearrangement joins TRBV6-2 or TRBV6-3 to TRBJ2-1, with 8 bases aligning to TRBD1. Losses at the gene ends were 7 bases for V and 9 bases for J; bases not matched to a gene: 5. This CDR3 is built from 12 residues. CDR1 MNHEY and CDR2 SVGEGT come from the germline V gene. The CDR3 DNA, read in part, is TGTGCCAGCACGGACAGGGTTGCTGAG. Translation gives CASTDRVAE. The full-length CDR3 reads as CASTDRVAEQFF.

This clone was observed at least ten times. The read ends 3 residues early relative to the CDR3; the germline J gene fills the gap. The chain links TRBV18 to TRBJ2-7; 7 bases line up with TRBD1. Germline-derived CDR1 and CDR2 are KGHSH and LQKENI. J gave up 2 bases and V 3 bases, and 4 bases lay outside the gene matches. This CDR3 region has 14 residues. CDR3 sequence reads: CASSPIQGAYEQYF. CDR3 DNA, as far as it was read: TGTGCCAGCTCACCCATCCAGGGGGCCTACGAG.

This clone has ten or more counts. The read finishes 3 residues shy of the CDR3 end, and the germline J gene is used to complete it. V gene TRBV7-2 combines with J gene TRBJ2-2; TRBD1 might be the D (6 bases). This CDR3 contains 13 residues. The germline V gene has CDR1 SGHTA and CDR2 FQGNSA. The germline V and J ends were trimmed by 6 bases and 4 bases, with 9 bases remaining between them. CDR3 in amino acids: CASRGQGTGELFF. CDR3 DNA (partial): TGTGCCAGCAGGGGACAAGGCACCGGGGAG.

This clone was found many times. The sequenced fragment ends 3 residues before the CDR3 boundary, so the rest is inferred from the germline J gene. The chain couples TRBV20-1 to TRBJ2-5; the match to TRBD2 covers 8 bases. This CDR3 has 14 residues. Trimming cost V 3 bases and J 7 bases; bases outside gene matches: 10. CDR1 is DFQATT and CDR2 is SNEGSKA in the germline V gene (reference sequence). CDR3: CSASGSGVRGTQYF. Partial CDR3 DNA: TGCAGTGCTAGCGGTAGCGGGGTTCGAGGGACC.

This clone was seen ten or more times. The sequence runs out 3 residues before the end of the CDR3; the remainder is reconstructed from the germline J gene. The gene calls are TRBV7-9 and TRBJ2-3, with TRBD2 as a possible D gene (5 bases). Germline CDR1 is SEHNR and CDR2 is FQNEAQ (reference sequence). The V and J ends lost 5 bases and 0 bases respectively, with 12 bases between them. This CDR3 region has 15 residues. Partial CDR3 DNA: TGTGCCAGCAGCCGAACTGCGGGTAGCACAGATACG. As protein: CASSRTAGSTDT. The whole CDR3 protein reads CASSRTAGSTDTQYF.

This clone was found many times. The read ends 3 residues before the CDR3 terminus; that terminus is restored from the germline J gene. This rearrangement joins TRBV10-2 to TRBJ2-7, with 7 bases identical to TRBD1. Germline lookup yields CDR1 WSHSY and CDR2 SAAADI. There are 14 residues in the CDR3. V lost 6 bases to trimming and J lost 2 bases; unmatched junction nucleotides: 7. The CDR3 bases that were read are TGCGCCAGCAGGAGACAGGGCCAAACCTACGAG. Residues: CASRRQGQTYE. The CDR3, in full, reads CASRRQGQTYEQYF.

This clone qualifies as medium-sized. The read finishes 3 residues shy of the CDR3 end, and the germline J gene is used to complete it. The genes are TRBV18 and TRBJ1-2; 7 bases fit TRBD1. The germline gives CDR1 KGHSH, CDR2 LQKENI. V was clipped by 4 bases and J by 6 bases; unmatched bases: 11. This CDR3 has 15 residues. CDR3 bases read: TGTGCCAGCTCACGCAGCCGAGACAGGGCAGATGGC. Translation gives CASSRSRDRADG. The whole CDR3 protein reads CASSRSRDRADGYTF.

This clone has a count of ten or more. The read ends 3 residues before the CDR3 terminus; that terminus is restored from the germline J gene. This sequence joins TRBV10-3 and TRBJ1-1, with D maybe TRBD1 (6 bases). This CDR3 region has 15 residues. The V gene's germline CDR1 is ENHRY and CDR2 SYGVKD. Between the trimmed V and J ends, which lost 5 bases and 3 bases, there was a span of 16 bases. CDR3 bases read: TGTGCCATCAGTACCACCCGACAGGCACACACTGAA. It is translated as CAISTTRQAHTE. The complete CDR3 reads CAISTTRQAHTEAFF.

This clone was seen ten or more times. The read ends 3 residues before the CDR3 terminus; that terminus is restored from the germline J gene. J is TRBJ1-2 and V is TRBV24-1; 12 bases match TRBD1. CDR3 length: 16 amino acids. J gave up 0 bases and V 11 bases, and 9 bases lay outside the gene matches. Germline CDR1 KGHDR, CDR2 SFDVKD. The sequenced CDR3 bases are TGTGCCATCAGACCGGGACAGGGGGCTCCTAACTATGGC. Translating it yields CAIRPGQGAPNYG. The whole CDR3 sequence reads CAIRPGQGAPNYGYTF.

This clone occurred many times. The CDR3 end lies 3 residues beyond the end of the read and is filled in from the germline J gene. This rearrangement joins TRBV19 to TRBJ1-5, with D possibly matching TRBD1 (5 bases). V lost 4 bases and J 0 bases, leaving 22 bases between the germline ends. In germline, CDR1 is LNHDA, CDR2 SQIVND (reference sequence). CDR3 length: 19 residues. The CDR3 loop reads CASSKWVQGREASNQPQHF. The covered CDR3 bases are TGTGCCAGTAGTAAGTGGGTCCAGGGAAGGGAAGCTAGCAATCAGCCC.

The table lists this clone with many counts. Coverage ceases 3 residues before the CDR3 finishes, and the germline J gene fills in the end. The rearrangement links TRBV2 to TRBJ1-1, with 12 positions matching TRBD1. The V and J ends lost 11 bases and 5 bases, in that order; junction bases with no gene match: 9. The CDR3 runs 14 residues. Germline V gene sequence: CDR1 SNHLY, CDR2 FYNNEI. CDR3 sequence reads: CASGDRGLSTEAFF. The CDR3 bases that were read are TGTGCCTCTGGGGACAGGGGGCTAAGTACTGAA. Using reference TRBV2 and TRBJ1-1 for the parts outside the CDR3, the full variable domain is EPEVTQTPSHQVTQMGQEVILRCVPISNHLYFYWYRQILGQKVEFLVSFYNNEISEKSEIFDDQFSVERPDGSNFTLKIRSTKLEDSAMYFCASGDRGLSTEAFFGQGTRLTVV.

This clone was detected ten times or more. The read ends 3 residues early relative to the CDR3; the germline J gene fills the gap. J is TRBJ1-4 and V is TRBV7-2, with D possibly being TRBD1 (6 bases). V lost 5 bases to trimming and J lost 8 bases, with 18 bases between them. The CDR3 consists of 15 residues. Looked up from germline, CDR1 is SGHTA and CDR2 is FQGNSA. CDR3 amino acids: CASSPNMGAEEKLFF. The CDR3 bases that were read are TGTGCCAGCAGCCCCAACATGGGGGCAGAGGAAAAA.

Notes on this clone: The sequenced fragment ends 3 residues before the CDR3 boundary, so the rest is inferred from the germline J gene. This chain links TRBV5-1 with TRBJ1-2; 7 bases line up with TRBD1. The CDR3 contains 14 residues. Germline V gives CDR1 SGHRS, CDR2 YFSETQ. V shed 4 bases and J 4 bases; nucleotides not matched to a gene: 7. Partial CDR3 DNA: TGCGCCAGCAGCCCCAGGGACAGCGGCTATGGC. Protein product: CASSPRDSGYG. The CDR3, in full, reads CASSPRDSGYGYTF.

Many counts were recorded for this clone. The missing CDR3 end, 3 residues past where the read stops, is filled in from the germline J gene. The chain recombines TRBV27 with TRBJ2-7; 7 positions agree with TRBD1. CDR1 MNHEY and CDR2 SMNVEV come from the germline V gene (reference sequence). With V trimmed by 3 bases and J by 5 bases, 13 bases remained unmatched. This CDR3 has 16 amino acids. The CDR3 protein is CASSFLVGGNGDEQYF. The covered CDR3 bases are TGTGCCAGCAGTTTCCTGGTAGGGGGCAATGGGGACGAG.

This clone has ten or more counts. The read ends 3 residues shy of where the CDR3 ends; the end is completed using the germline J gene. The chain is built from TRBV11-3 and TRBJ2-1; 7 nucleotides line up with TRBD1. The CDR3 runs to 14 residues. With V trimmed by 5 bases and J by 1 base, 2 bases remained unmatched. Germline CDR1 and CDR2: SGHNT and YENEEA. The CDR3 reads CASSRQGSYNEQFF. Partial CDR3 DNA: TGTGCCAGCAGCCGACAGGGATCCTACAATGAG.

This clone was found many times. The read ends 3 residues shy of where the CDR3 ends; the end is completed using the germline J gene. The chain is built from TRBV20-1 and TRBJ2-3; TRBD2 matches at 8 bases. V lost 3 bases and J lost 2; bases outside the gene matches: 10. CDR1 is DFQATT, CDR2 SNEGSKA, per germline (reference sequence). The length of the CDR3 is 16 residues. The part of the CDR3 DNA that was read is TGCAGTGCTAGTGGAACGGGGGGGCTAGTCACAGATACG. Its translation: CSASGTGGLVTDT. Given in full, the CDR3 is CSASGTGGLVTDTQYF.

This clone was detected many times. The missing CDR3 end, 3 residues past where the read stops, is filled in from the germline J gene. V is TRBV7-9 and J is TRBJ2-1, with a weak D call TRBD1 (6 bases). V was clipped by 1 base and J by 0 bases, with 7 bases between them. Germline assignment: CDR1 SEHNR and CDR2 FQNEAQ (reference sequence). The CDR3 has 15 residues. The CDR3 spells CASSLEGGSYNEQFF. The sequenced part of the CDR3 DNA is TGTGCCAGCAGCTTAGAAGGGGGCTCCTACAATGAG.

This clone was detected ten times or more. The CDR3 end is not reached by the read, which stops 3 residues before it; the germline J gene fills it in. The chain joins TRBV14 to TRBJ1-6; 10 nucleotides agree with TRBD1. This CDR3 comprises 15 residues. Germline V gene data show CDR1 as SGHDN and CDR2 as FVKESK. With V trimmed by 0 bases and J by 7 bases, 0 bases remained unmatched. Here the CDR3 reads CASSQEGQGNSPLHF. The covered CDR3 bases are TGTGCCAGCAGCCAAGAGGGACAGGGGAATTCACCC.

Sample share makes this clone medium-sized. The CDR3 end is not reached by the read, which stops 3 residues before it; the germline J gene fills it in. The rearrangement uses TRBV5-6 and TRBJ2-1; tentative D call: TRBD1 (5 bases). CDR1 SGHDT and CDR2 YYEEEE come from the germline V gene. CDR3 length: 15 residues. V lost 2 bases to trimming and J lost 9 bases, with 18 bases between them. The part of the CDR3 DNA that was read is TGTGCCAGCAGCTTTCGCCAGGGTAGCTTCAGTGAG. It codes for CASSFRQGSFSE. Given in full, the CDR3 is CASSFRQGSFSEQFF.

This clone was counted only a few times. A read error is likely here: a far larger clone is one base away. From the germline J gene comes the end of the CDR3, since the read stops 3 residues before it. V and J are TRBV18 and TRBJ2-7; 10 nucleotides match TRBD1. Germline V CDR1 and CDR2: KGHSH, LQKENI. The length of the CDR3 is 14 residues. Trimming took 2 bases from V and 5 from J; bases not matched to a gene: 3. Partial CDR3 DNA: TGTGCCAGCTCACCAGGGGACAGGGGAAACGAG. Protein sequence: CASSPGDRGNE. The whole CDR3 region reads CASSPGDRGNEQYF.

Relative to its sample, this clone is medium-sized. The sequence runs out 3 residues before the end of the CDR3; the remainder is reconstructed from the germline J gene. V and J are TRBV2 and TRBJ1-1; a possible D gene is TRBD1 (6 bases). The V gene's germline CDR1 is SNHLY and CDR2 FYNNEI. CDR3 length: 13 amino acids. Trimming removed 7 bases from V and 4 bases from J, with 13 bases in between. The CDR3 DNA, read in part, is TGTGCCAGCAAATCGGACAGAGGCACTGAA. This codes for CASKSDRGTE. The complete CDR3 protein is CASKSDRGTEAFF.